The 20 T cell receptor beta chains presented below share a single source sample, sequenced in a study of CD8 T cells in Susac syndrome. RNA amounts of 0.5 to 1 ug underwent reverse transcription with random hexamers. TCRdb passed the immunoSEQ multiplex PCR reads through MiXCR, listing each CDR3 protein once. Of almost 450,000 distinct CDR3 sequences detected, about 85% appear once; the ten largest clones hold about 0.12%. The specimen was CD8+ T cells from PBMCs. These receptors came from a human donor with multiple sclerosis.

This chain links TRBV7-9 with TRBJ2-5; D is uncertain. This CDR3 is 13 amino acids long. Between the trimmed V and J ends, which lost 5 bases and 2 bases, there was a span of 9 bases. The germline CDR1 and CDR2 sequences are SEHNR and FQNEAQ (reference sequence). The CDR3 DNA follows: TGTGCCAGCAGCATCGGAAATCAAGAGACCCAGTACTTC. It yields the protein CASSIGNQETQYF.

This clonotype showed up just once. This rearrangement joins TRBV3-1 to TRBJ2-7; tentative D call: TRBD1 (6 bases). The CDR3 covers 14 residues. The V end lost 6 bases, the J end lost 0 bases, and 12 bases lay between the germline ends. CDR1 and CDR2 from the germline V gene are LGHDT and YNNKEL (reference sequence). The CDR3 sequence: CASRDRRSSYEQYF. The CDR3, as DNA: TGTGCCAGCAGAGACAGGCGGAGCTCCTACGAGCAGTACTTC.

The chain links TRBV19 to TRBJ2-1; D gene unclear. V was trimmed by 5 bases and J by 5 bases, leaving 7 bases between them. Germline V CDR1 and CDR2: LNHDA, SQIVND (reference sequence). This CDR3 contains 12 residues. This CDR3 reads CASSGRHNEQFF. The CDR3 nucleotides read TGTGCCAGTAGTGGACGGCACAATGAGCAGTTCTTC.

V gene TRBV7-9 combines with J gene TRBJ2-4, with a possible D match to TRBD1 (6 bases). Deletions cut 5 bases from V and 6 bases from J, with 23 bases between. The CDR3 extends over 17 amino acids. In germline, CDR1 is SEHNR, CDR2 FQNEAQ (reference sequence). CDR3 DNA: TGTGCCAGCAGCCGAACCCCGGGGACACAAACAAGAAACATTCAGTACTTC. Protein product: CASSRTPGTQTRNIQYF.

This clonotype was recorded a few times. The chain uses TRBV4-1 and TRBJ2-7; maybe TRBD2 (6 bases). The germline gives CDR1 MGHRA, CDR2 YSYEKL. This CDR3 has 16 residues. Trimming removed 0 bases at V and 2 bases at J, with 14 bases between. CDR3 bases: TGCGCCAGCAGCCAAGATCACGGGAGCCTGACCTACGAGCAGTACTTC. This encodes CASSQDHGSLTYEQYF.

The chain combines TRBV15 with TRBJ2-2; D might be TRBD1 (6 bases). CDR1 and CDR2 from the germline V gene are LNHNV and YYDKDF (reference sequence). The CDR3 sequence is 15 residues long. V was trimmed by 0 bases and J by 7 bases, leaving 12 bases between them. The CDR3 loop reads CATSRDWGQGGELFF. CDR3 in DNA: TGTGCCACCAGCAGAGATTGGGGGCAGGGCGGGGAGCTGTTTTTT.

The J gene is TRBJ2-1, the V gene TRBV18; TRBD2 is a possible D gene (6 bases). Germline V lookup: CDR1 KGHSH, CDR2 LQKENI. The CDR3 covers 16 residues. V dropped 0 bases and J dropped 8 bases, with 17 bases sitting between them. For the CDR3, the DNA is TGTGCCAGCTCACCACCGGAGGGGAGCCGTTTATATGAGCAGTTCTTC. Protein sequence: CASSPPEGSRLYEQFF.

The chain joins TRBV7-9 to TRBJ2-7; D is unclear. V dropped 8 bases and J dropped 2 bases, with 16 bases sitting between them. Germline CDR1 SEHNR, CDR2 FQNEAQ (reference sequence). This CDR3 spans 14 amino acids. CDR3 sequence (DNA): TGTGCCAGCGCCGAAAAGGCCTCACCCTACGAGCAGTACTTC. Protein sequence: CASAEKASPYEQYF.

The CDR3 here is CASSETGVETVLEGELFF. The CDR3 DNA reads TGTGCCAGCAGTGAAACGGGTGTCGAGACAGTTCTAGAGGGGGAGCTGTTTTTT. The chain carries TRBV2 and TRBJ2-2, with a weak D call TRBD1 (5 bases). CDR3 length: 18 residues. Trimming removed 2 bases at V and 8 bases at J, with 24 bases between. CDR1 is SNHLY and CDR2 is FYNNEI in the germline V gene.

This clonotype came up once. V gene TRBV30 combines with J gene TRBJ2-7; tentative D call: TRBD1 (6 bases). V was pared by 4 bases and J by 2 bases, with 15 bases between. The germline V gene encodes CDR1 GTSNPN and CDR2 SVGIG (reference sequence). The CDR3 contains 14 residues. The CDR3 loop is CAWKTGHRAYEQYF. In nucleotides, the CDR3 is TGTGCCTGGAAAACGGGACATCGGGCCTACGAGCAGTACTTC.

This clonotype was counted a few times. The CDR3 nucleotides are TGTGCCAGCAGCTCCGGGACTAGCAACTACGAGCAGTACTTC. It yields the protein CASSSGTSNYEQYF. This chain connects TRBV12-3 or TRBV12-4 to TRBJ2-7; the match to TRBD2 covers 9 bases. This CDR3 has 14 amino acids. J gave up 3 bases and V 6 bases, and 6 bases lay outside the gene matches.

The chain couples TRBV28 to TRBJ2-3; D unresolved. CDR3 size: 16 residues. Germline CDR1 is MDHEN and CDR2 is SYDVKM. V was pared by 3 bases and J by 2 bases, with 15 bases between. CDR3 region: CASSFSSDADTDTQYF. DNA of the CDR3: TGTGCCAGCAGTTTCTCTTCGGACGCCGACACAGATACGCAGTATTTT.

This clonotype was observed a single time. The rearrangement links TRBV2 to TRBJ2-5; 9 bases match TRBD1. The germline CDR1 and CDR2 sequences are SNHLY and FYNNEI. Unmatched junction bases numbered 5, after V lost 3 bases and J lost 0 bases. This CDR3 is 16 amino acids long. The CDR3 nucleotides are TGTGCCAGCAGTGACTCGGACAGGGGATACCAAGAGACCCAGTACTTC. As protein: CASSDSDRGYQETQYF.

The rearrangement links TRBV4-1 to TRBJ1-1, with D unresolved. This CDR3 contains 13 residues. In germline, CDR1 is MGHRA, CDR2 YSYEKL. V dropped 1 base and J dropped 6 bases, with 9 bases sitting between them. The CDR3 DNA reads as TGCGCCAGCAGCCAAGCCAGCGGGGCTGAAGCTTTCTTT. Translating gives CASSQASGAEAFF.

This clonotype has more than one count but fewer than ten. One end of the junction fails to match germline, which may point to a read error. The rearrangement uses TRBV6-5 and TRBJ2-1; D call uncertain. Germline values: CDR1 MNHEY, CDR2 SVGAGI. There are 15 residues in the CDR3. The CDR3: CASRYFNEAYNEQFF. The CDR3 region has the DNA TGTGCCAGCAGATACTTCAATGAGGCCTACAATGAGCAGTTCTTC.

The rearrangement uses TRBV7-9 and TRBJ1-1, with 9 bases lining up with TRBD1. This CDR3 has 17 residues. Germline-derived CDR1 and CDR2 are SEHNR and FQNEAQ (reference sequence). Trimming removed 1 base from V and 3 bases from J; junction bases left unmatched: 9. The DNA of the CDR3 is TGTGCCAGCAGCTTAGAACTTTCCAGACAGGGGGACACTGAAGCTTTCTTT. Amino acid sequence: CASSLELSRQGDTEAFF.

This clonotype was picked up one time. CDR3 region: CASSLSAARRPLHF. The CDR3 DNA sequence: TGTGCCAGCAGCTTGTCGGCGGCTCGAAGACCCCTCCACTTT. The chain recombines TRBV5-6 with TRBJ1-6; D gene uncertain. Trimming took off 1 base at V and 12 bases at J, with 14 bases between the two ends. This CDR3 is 14 amino acids long. Germline V gives CDR1 SGHDT, CDR2 YYEEEE.

This clonotype was found a few times. The gene calls are TRBV6-1 and TRBJ2-7; 10 bases align to TRBD1. CDR1 is MNHNS, CDR2 SASEGT, per germline. CDR3 size: 14 residues. With 7 bases clipped from V and 5 bases from J, the junction kept 8 bases outside the gene matches. CDR3 in DNA: TGTGCCAGCACAACTGGGACAGGGGCGGACGAGCAGTACTTC. Protein: CASTTGTGADEQYF.

The chain uses TRBV25-1 and TRBJ2-5; D might be TRBD1 (6 bases). Per the germline V gene, CDR1 is MGHDK and CDR2 is SYGVNS. Trimming pared 4 bases from V and 0 bases from J, leaving 15 bases between. The length of the CDR3 is 16 residues. The chain's CDR3 is CASSGQGLSYQETQYF. CDR3 DNA sequence: TGTGCCAGCAGTGGGCAGGGGTTATCCTACCAAGAGACCCAGTACTTC.

This clonotype was seen a handful of times. The chain joins TRBV28 to TRBJ2-5, with 11 nucleotides matching TRBD2. The CDR3 extends over 15 amino acids. CDR1 is MDHEN, CDR2 SYDVKM, per germline. Trimming took 5 bases from V and 3 from J; bases not matched to a gene: 5. CDR3 residues: CASSHSLAGEETQYF. The CDR3 DNA reads as TGTGCCAGCAGTCACTCACTAGCGGGAGAAGAGACCCAGTACTTC.